These 6 T cell receptor beta chains share one sample of origin, sequenced in a study of control samples from healthy donors and cancer patients. Only in-frame clones appear in the TCRdb table, and some are missing; sequencing was by immunoSEQ multiplex PCR. Of 150,000 to 170,000 clones listed, approximately 93% are singletons. Specimen: blood. The receptors here all came from a man in his forties in good health.

The CDR3 nucleotides are TGTGCCAGCAGCCCAAAGGGGGGGACTAGCCGCTACGAGCAGTACTTC. Protein product: CASSPKGGTSRYEQYF. The chain uses TRBV5-4 and TRBJ2-7; 9 bases fit TRBD2. The J segment lost 3 bases and the V segment lost 4 bases, leaving 11 bases of the junction unmatched. Germline values: CDR1 SGHNT, CDR2 YYREEE (reference sequence). This CDR3 region has 16 residues.

V gene TRBV3-1 (or the pseudogene TRBV3-2) combines with J gene TRBJ2-1; D is uncertain. CDR1 and CDR2 from the germline V gene are LGHDT and YNNKEL (reference sequence). The CDR3 runs 12 residues. The V end lost 2 bases, the J end lost 8 bases, and 7 bases lay between the germline ends. The CDR3 sequence: CASSQPDDEQFF. In nucleotides, the CDR3 is TGTGCCAGCAGCCAACCCGATGATGAGCAGTTCTTC.

This rearrangement joins TRBV10-2 to TRBJ1-3, with no clear D. V shed 3 bases and J shed 0 bases, with 6 bases lying between them. The CDR3 has 14 residues. CDR1 WSHSY and CDR2 SAAADI come from the germline V gene. As DNA, the CDR3 is TGCGCCAGCAGTGAAGTGGGCTCTGGAAACACCATATATTTT. It codes for CASSEVGSGNTIYF.

The rearrangement uses TRBV20-1 and TRBJ2-3; 12 bases are shared with TRBD2. The germline CDR1 and CDR2 sequences are DFQATT and SNEGSKA (reference sequence). The CDR3 contains 17 residues. With 3 bases clipped from V and 6 bases from J, the junction kept 13 bases outside the gene matches. CDR3 sequence reads: CSASQVQGLAGSDTQYF. The CDR3 bases are TGCAGTGCTAGTCAGGTCCAAGGACTAGCGGGGTCTGATACGCAGTATTTT.

This clone was counted a single time. The V call is TRBV28, the J call TRBJ1-1; 9 bases are a match to TRBD1. V shed 6 bases, J shed 1 base, and the junction held 15 bases outside the gene matches. The CDR3 runs 18 residues. CDR1 MDHEN and CDR2 SYDVKM come from the germline V gene. Here the CDR3 reads CASSLFGTGLPGNTEAFF. CDR3 coding DNA: TGTGCCAGCAGCCTATTCGGGACAGGGCTTCCGGGGAACACTGAAGCTTTCTTT.

The genes are TRBV28 and TRBJ1-2, with D tentatively TRBD1 (5 bases). There are 14 residues in the CDR3. The V and J ends lost 6 bases and 14 bases respectively, with 25 bases between them. CDR1 and CDR2 from the germline V gene are MDHEN and SYDVKM. CDR3 amino acids: CASSVRGGDPYKTF. The DNA of the CDR3 is TGTGCCAGCAGCGTGCGCGGGGGAGACCCTTATAAGACCTTC.